A selection of T cell receptor beta chains follows, all from one sample in a study of cytomegalovirus exposure and HLA in healthy donors. TCRdb's copy holds only in-frame clones and misses some; the assay was immunoSEQ multiplex PCR. This table has 99,000 or so clones, more than 70% appearing once. Source material: PBMCs. The receptors were sampled from a man under 40 in good health and CMV-seronegative. CDR3s include the opening cysteine and the closing phenylalanine or tryptophan. The D gene is left open where the match is weak. Clone size is not always given. Where it is, it says once, few, many or a class for expanded clones.

clone size: once
V gene: TRBV4-3
CDR3 length: 15
D gene: .
J gene: TRBJ2-5
CDR3 DNA: TGCGCCAGCAGCCAAGTAGACAGGAGCCAAGAGACCCAGTACTTC
CDR3 protein: CASSQVDRSQETQYF

clone size: .
V gene: TRBV19
CDR3 length: 15
D gene: TRBD2
J gene: TRBJ2-1
CDR3 DNA: TGTGCCAGCAGTCCTCGGACTAGCGGGAAGAATGAGCAGTTCTTC
CDR3 protein: CASSPRTSGKNEQFF

clone size: .
V gene: TRBV7-9
CDR3 length: 15
D gene: .
J gene: TRBJ2-3
CDR3 DNA: TGTGCCAGCAGCTTAAACCAGGGGCCCACAGATACGCAGTATTTT
CDR3 protein: CASSLNQGPTDTQYF

clone size: .
V gene: TRBV2
CDR3 length: 18
D gene: .
J gene: TRBJ2-6
CDR3 DNA: TGTGCCAGCAGTGAATTCCGTGGACTGATCTCTGGGGCCAACGTCCTGACTTTC
CDR3 protein: CASSEFRGLISGANVLTF

clone size: .
V gene: TRBV15
CDR3 length: 14
D gene: TRBD1
J gene: TRBJ1-5
CDR3 DNA: TGTGCCACCAGCAGGGGACAGAGCAATCAGCCCCAGCATTTT
CDR3 protein: CATSRGQSNQPQHF

clone size: .
V gene: TRBV19
CDR3 length: 15
D gene: TRBD1
J gene: TRBJ1-5
CDR3 DNA: TGTGCCAGTAGTACCACAGGGGGGAAGAATCAGCCCCAGCATTTT
CDR3 protein: CASSTTGGKNQPQHF

clone size: .
V gene: TRBV7-9
CDR3 length: 16
D gene: .
J gene: TRBJ1-4
CDR3 DNA: TGTGCCAGCAGCTTAAGTTCTGGGGGGATCAAGGGAGAACTGTTTTTT
CDR3 protein: CASSLSSGGIKGELFF

clone size: .
V gene: TRBV27
CDR3 length: 15
D gene: .
J gene: TRBJ1-1
CDR3 DNA: TGTGCCAGCAGTTTAAGTACAGGGAAGGCCACTGAAGCTTTCTTT
CDR3 protein: CASSLSTGKATEAFF

clone size: .
V gene: TRBV6-4
CDR3 length: 16
D gene: TRBD2
J gene: TRBJ2-3
CDR3 DNA: TGTGCCAGCAGTGACCACGGGACTAGCGTACCAGATACGCAGTATTTT
CDR3 protein: CASSDHGTSVPDTQYF

clone size: .
V gene: TRBV18
CDR3 length: 14
D gene: .
J gene: TRBJ1-4
CDR3 DNA: TGTGCCAGCTCAACGACAGGAGGAGATGAAAAACTGTTTTTT
CDR3 protein: CASSTTGGDEKLFF

clone size: .
V gene: TRBV19
CDR3 length: 14
D gene: TRBD1
J gene: TRBJ1-6
CDR3 DNA: TGTGCCAGTAGAGCGACAGGGGAAACTTCACCCCTCCACTTT
CDR3 protein: CASRATGETSPLHF

clone size: once
V gene: TRBV5-1
CDR3 length: 15
D gene: .
J gene: TRBJ1-1
CDR3 DNA: TGCGCCAGCAGCTCCGAGAGGGGGTTGGGCACTGAAGCTTTCTTT
CDR3 protein: CASSSERGLGTEAFF

clone size: .
V gene: TRBV18
CDR3 length: 16
D gene: .
J gene: TRBJ1-5
CDR3 DNA: TGTGCCAGCTCACTTCGACAGGACAATAGCAATCAGCCCCAGCATTTT
CDR3 protein: CASSLRQDNSNQPQHF

clone size: .
V gene: TRBV27
CDR3 length: 16
D gene: TRBD1
J gene: TRBJ1-4
CDR3 DNA: TGTGCCAGCAGCCCTAACTGGGACAGGAGTAATGAAAAACTGTTTTTT
CDR3 protein: CASSPNWDRSNEKLFF

clone size: .
V gene: TRBV11-2
CDR3 length: 15
D gene: TRBD1
J gene: TRBJ1-5
CDR3 DNA: TGTGCCAGCAGCCTCGGGACAGGGGTTCGTCAGCCCCAGCATTTT
CDR3 protein: CASSLGTGVRQPQHF

clone size: once
V gene: TRBV19
CDR3 length: 13
D gene: .
J gene: TRBJ1-6
CDR3 DNA: TGTGCCAGTAGCGGGGGGCCTAATTCACCCCTCCACTTT
CDR3 protein: CASSGGPNSPLHF

clone size: once
V gene: TRBV6-1
CDR3 length: 14
D gene: .
J gene: TRBJ1-3
CDR3 DNA: TGTGCCAGCAGTGCAACAGGGTCTGGAAACACCATATATTTT
CDR3 protein: CASSATGSGNTIYF

clone size: .
V gene: TRBV18
CDR3 length: 17
D gene: TRBD2
J gene: TRBJ2-5
CDR3 DNA: TGTGCCAGCTCATCCCGGGTAGCGGGGACGATCCAAGAGACCCAGTACTTC
CDR3 protein: CASSSRVAGTIQETQYF

clone size: few
V gene: TRBV6-5
CDR3 length: 14
D gene: TRBD1
J gene: TRBJ2-7
CDR3 DNA: TGTGCCAGCAGGGCCGGGACAGGAACCTACGAGCAGTACTTC
CDR3 protein: CASRAGTGTYEQYF

clone size: .
V gene: TRBV7-3
CDR3 length: 15
D gene: TRBD1
J gene: TRBJ2-2
CDR3 DNA: TGTGCCAGCACCCCGGGACAGGGGAACACCGGGGAGCTGTTTTTT
CDR3 protein: CASTPGQGNTGELFF

clone size: .
V gene: TRBV2
CDR3 length: 15
D gene: .
J gene: TRBJ2-5
CDR3 DNA: TGTGCCAGCAGTGAAGGGGTCAGGGCCCAAGAGACCCAGTACTTC
CDR3 protein: CASSEGVRAQETQYF

clone size: .
V gene: TRBV29-1
CDR3 length: 15
D gene: TRBD2
J gene: TRBJ2-3
CDR3 DNA: TGCAGCGTTGTAGGACTAGCGGGCCCCACAGATACGCAGTATTTT
CDR3 protein: CSVVGLAGPTDTQYF

clone size: .
V gene: TRBV5-4
CDR3 length: 13
D gene: .
J gene: TRBJ2-7
CDR3 DNA: TGTGCCAGCAGCCCATCGGGGATCTACGAGCAGTACTTC
CDR3 protein: CASSPSGIYEQYF

clone size: few
V gene: TRBV7-9
CDR3 length: 15
D gene: TRBD1
J gene: TRBJ2-7
CDR3 DNA: TGTGCCAGCAGCTTAGAAGTGACAGGGGGCTACGAGCAGTACTTC
CDR3 protein: CASSLEVTGGYEQYF

clone size: once
V gene: TRBV29-1
CDR3 length: 13
D gene: TRBD1
J gene: TRBJ1-1
CDR3 DNA: TGCAGCGTTGTGTCAGGGGGCGGCACTGAAGCTTTCTTT
CDR3 protein: CSVVSGGGTEAFF

clone size: .
V gene: TRBV7-9
CDR3 length: 15
D gene: TRBD1
J gene: TRBJ1-1
CDR3 DNA: TGTGCCAGCAGCGGGTGGACAGGCCGGAACACTGAAGCTTTCTTT
CDR3 protein: CASSGWTGRNTEAFF

clone size: .
V gene: TRBV30
CDR3 length: 14
D gene: .
J gene: TRBJ1-6
CDR3 DNA: TGTGCCTGGGCGTTAGGCAGGGATAATTCACCCCTCCACTTT
CDR3 protein: CAWALGRDNSPLHF

clone size: .
V gene: TRBV7-6
CDR3 length: 15
D gene: TRBD2
J gene: TRBJ2-1
CDR3 DNA: TGTGCCAGCAGCTCACTTGGACTAGCCTACAATGAGCAGTTCTTC
CDR3 protein: CASSSLGLAYNEQFF

clone size: .
V gene: TRBV6-5
CDR3 length: 15
D gene: .
J gene: TRBJ1-1
CDR3 DNA: TGTGCCAGCAGTTACTCGCGGGGCCTGAACACTGAAGCTTTCTTT
CDR3 protein: CASSYSRGLNTEAFF

clone size: .
V gene: TRBV11-1
CDR3 length: 14
D gene: .
J gene: TRBJ2-7
CDR3 DNA: TGTGCCAGCAGCCCAAGCGGACCCTTCTACGAGCAGTACTTC
CDR3 protein: CASSPSGPFYEQYF

clone size: .
V gene: TRBV5-6
CDR3 length: 14
D gene: TRBD1
J gene: TRBJ2-5
CDR3 DNA: TGTGCCAGCAGCTTGGGGACAGGGTCGGAGACCCAGTACTTC
CDR3 protein: CASSLGTGSETQYF

clone size: once
V gene: TRBV11-2
CDR3 length: 15
D gene: .
J gene: TRBJ2-3
CDR3 DNA: TGTGCCAGCAGCTTAGATCATAGGGGGACAGATACGCAGTATTTT
CDR3 protein: CASSLDHRGTDTQYF

clone size: .
V gene: TRBV5-4
CDR3 length: 16
D gene: TRBD1
J gene: TRBJ2-1
CDR3 DNA: TGTGCCAGCAGCGGGACAGGGAGGGTATCCTACAATGAGCAGTTCTTC
CDR3 protein: CASSGTGRVSYNEQFF

clone size: .
V gene: TRBV5-8
CDR3 length: 16
D gene: .
J gene: TRBJ2-6
CDR3 DNA: TGTGCCAGCAGCCCACGCAGGGAATCTGGGGCCAACGTCCTGACTTTC
CDR3 protein: CASSPRRESGANVLTF

clone size: .
V gene: TRBV18
CDR3 length: 19
D gene: TRBD2
J gene: TRBJ2-4
CDR3 DNA: TGTGCCAGCTCACCACCGGATAGCGGGGTCCTACTAGCCAAAAACATTCAGTACTTC
CDR3 protein: CASSPPDSGVLLAKNIQYF